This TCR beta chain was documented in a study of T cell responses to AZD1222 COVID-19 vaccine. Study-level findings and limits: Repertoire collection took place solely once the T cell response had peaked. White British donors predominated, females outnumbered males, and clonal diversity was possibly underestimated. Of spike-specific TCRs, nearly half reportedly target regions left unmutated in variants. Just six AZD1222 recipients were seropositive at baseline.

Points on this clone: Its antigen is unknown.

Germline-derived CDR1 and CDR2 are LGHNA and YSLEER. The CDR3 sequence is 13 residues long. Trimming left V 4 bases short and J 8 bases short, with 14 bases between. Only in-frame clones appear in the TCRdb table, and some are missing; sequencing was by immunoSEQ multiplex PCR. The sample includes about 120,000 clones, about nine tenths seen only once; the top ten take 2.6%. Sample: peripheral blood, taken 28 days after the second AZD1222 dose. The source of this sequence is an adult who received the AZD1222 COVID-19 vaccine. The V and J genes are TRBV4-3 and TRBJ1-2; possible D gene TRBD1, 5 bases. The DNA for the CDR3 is TGCGCCAGCAGCCTATCCCAGGGTTTCGGCTACACCTTC. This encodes CASSLSQGFGYTF.